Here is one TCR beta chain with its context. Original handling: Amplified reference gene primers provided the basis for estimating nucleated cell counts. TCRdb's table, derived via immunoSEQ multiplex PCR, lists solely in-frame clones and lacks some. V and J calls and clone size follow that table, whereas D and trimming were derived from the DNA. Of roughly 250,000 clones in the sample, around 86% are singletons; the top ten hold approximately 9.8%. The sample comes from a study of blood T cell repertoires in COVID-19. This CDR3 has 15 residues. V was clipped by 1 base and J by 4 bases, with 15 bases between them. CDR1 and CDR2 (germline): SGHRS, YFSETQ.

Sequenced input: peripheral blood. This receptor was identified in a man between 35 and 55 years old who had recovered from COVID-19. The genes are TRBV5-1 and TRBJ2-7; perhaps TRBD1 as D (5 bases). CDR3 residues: CASSLSTAQTYEQYF. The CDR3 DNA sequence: TGCGCCAGCAGCTTGTCGACAGCGCAGACTTACGAGCAGTACTTC.